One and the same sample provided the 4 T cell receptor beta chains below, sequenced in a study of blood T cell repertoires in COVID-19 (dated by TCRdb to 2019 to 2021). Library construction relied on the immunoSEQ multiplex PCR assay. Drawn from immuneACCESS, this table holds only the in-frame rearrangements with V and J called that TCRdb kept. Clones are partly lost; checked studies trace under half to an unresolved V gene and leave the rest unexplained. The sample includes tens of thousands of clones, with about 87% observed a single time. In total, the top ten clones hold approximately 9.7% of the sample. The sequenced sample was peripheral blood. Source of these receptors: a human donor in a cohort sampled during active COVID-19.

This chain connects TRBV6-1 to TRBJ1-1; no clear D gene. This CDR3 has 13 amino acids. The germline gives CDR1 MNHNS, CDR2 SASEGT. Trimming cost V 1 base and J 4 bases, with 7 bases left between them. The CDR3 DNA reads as TGTGCCAGCAGTGAAGGGGCCGGCACTGAAGCTTTCTTT. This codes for CASSEGAGTEAFF.

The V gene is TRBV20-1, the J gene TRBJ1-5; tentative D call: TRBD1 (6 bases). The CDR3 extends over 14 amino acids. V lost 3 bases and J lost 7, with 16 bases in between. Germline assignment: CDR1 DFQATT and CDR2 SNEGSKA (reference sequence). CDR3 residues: CSASDQGRRQPQHF. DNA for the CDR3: TGCAGTGCTAGTGACCAGGGGAGAAGACAGCCCCAGCATTTT.

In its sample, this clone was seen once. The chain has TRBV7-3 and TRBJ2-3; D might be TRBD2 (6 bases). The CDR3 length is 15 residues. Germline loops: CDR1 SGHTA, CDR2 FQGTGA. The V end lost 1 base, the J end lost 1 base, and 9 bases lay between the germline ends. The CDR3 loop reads CASSLIGGGTDTQYF. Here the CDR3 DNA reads TGTGCCAGCAGCTTAATAGGCGGGGGCACAGATACGCAGTATTTT.

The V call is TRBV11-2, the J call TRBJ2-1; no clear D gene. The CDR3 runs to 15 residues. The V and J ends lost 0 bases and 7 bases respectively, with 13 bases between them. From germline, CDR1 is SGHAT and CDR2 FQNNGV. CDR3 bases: TGTGCCAGCAGCTTAGACGGGTTGGGTGGAAATGAGCAGTTCTTC. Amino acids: CASSLDGLGGNEQFF.